The T cell receptor (beta chain) under discussion was sequenced for a study of blood T cell repertoires in COVID-19. Study as a whole: Collection of acute and convalescent COVID-19 samples took place in the United States, Italy and Spain. From T cells, B-cell-depleted T cells, or PBMCs came the material, which was cDNA or gDNA.

CDR1 is SGHTS, CDR2 YDEGEE, per germline. The CDR3 length is 16 residues. V was pared by 5 bases and J by 0 bases, with 12 bases between. Original processing notes: Scientists estimated how many nucleated cells there were by amplifying reference gene primers. Generated by immunoSEQ multiplex PCR, the TCRdb table keeps only in-frame clones and is missing some. V and J calls and clone size are copied from that table; D and trimming were computed from the DNA. The repertoire holds 200,000 to 300,000 clones, around 81% seen once, with roughly 8% in the top ten. Seattle's cohort entered during active infection and was followed longitudinally.

The chain carries TRBV5-8 and TRBJ2-6; TRBD1 might be the D (5 bases). This TCR derives from a woman aged 80 or over with COVID-19, enrolled during active disease. Sample: peripheral blood. This CDR3 is CASSPGHSSGANVLTF. The CDR3 coding sequence is TGTGCCAGCAGTCCCGGACATAGCTCTGGGGCCAACGTCCTGACTTTC. The full variable domain, in which reference TRBV5-8 and TRBJ2-6 provide the parts outside the CDR3, is EAGVTQSPTHLIKTRGQQATLRCSPISGHTSVYWYQQALGLGLQFLLWYDEGEERNRGNFPPRFSGRQFPNYSSELNVNALELEDSALYLCASSPGHSSGANVLTFGAGSRLTVL.